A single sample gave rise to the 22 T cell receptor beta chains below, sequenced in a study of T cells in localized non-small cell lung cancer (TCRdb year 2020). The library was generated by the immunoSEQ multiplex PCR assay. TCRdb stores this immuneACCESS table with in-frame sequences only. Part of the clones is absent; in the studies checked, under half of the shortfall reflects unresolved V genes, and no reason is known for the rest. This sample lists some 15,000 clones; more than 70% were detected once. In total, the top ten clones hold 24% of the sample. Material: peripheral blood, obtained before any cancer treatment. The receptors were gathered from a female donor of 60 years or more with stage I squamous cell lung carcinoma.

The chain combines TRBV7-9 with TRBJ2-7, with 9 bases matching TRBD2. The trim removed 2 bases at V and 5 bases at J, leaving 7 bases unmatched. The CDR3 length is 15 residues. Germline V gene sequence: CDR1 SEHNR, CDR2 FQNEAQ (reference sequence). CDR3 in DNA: TGTGCCAGCAGCTTAAAGGCGGGAGGGCCCCACGAGCAGTACTTC. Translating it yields CASSLKAGGPHEQYF. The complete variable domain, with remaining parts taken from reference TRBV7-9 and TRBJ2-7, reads DTGVSQNPRHKITKRGQNVTFRCDPISEHNRLYWYRQTLGQGPEFLTYFQNEAQLEKSRLLSDRFSAERPKGSFSTLEIQRTEQGDSAMYLCASSLKAGGPHEQYFGPGTRLTVT.

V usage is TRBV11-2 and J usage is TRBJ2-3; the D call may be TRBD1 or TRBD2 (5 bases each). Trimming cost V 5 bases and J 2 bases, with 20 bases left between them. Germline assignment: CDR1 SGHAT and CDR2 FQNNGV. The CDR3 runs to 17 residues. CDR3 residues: CASSLGTAGLNTDTQYF. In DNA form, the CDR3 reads TGTGCCAGCAGCCTCGGGACCGCCGGCTTGAACACAGATACGCAGTATTTT.

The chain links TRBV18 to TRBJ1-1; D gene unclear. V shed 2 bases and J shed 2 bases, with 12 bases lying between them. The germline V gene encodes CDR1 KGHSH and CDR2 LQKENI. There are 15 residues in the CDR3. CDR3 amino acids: CASSPISEPNTEAFF. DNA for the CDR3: TGTGCCAGCTCACCAATTTCGGAACCTAACACTGAAGCTTTCTTT.

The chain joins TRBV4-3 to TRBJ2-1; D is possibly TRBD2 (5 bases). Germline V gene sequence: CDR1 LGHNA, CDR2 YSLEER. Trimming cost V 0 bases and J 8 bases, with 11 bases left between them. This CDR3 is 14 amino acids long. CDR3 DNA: TGCGCCAGCAGCCAAGATACGGGGTACGATGAGCAGTTCTTC. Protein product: CASSQDTGYDEQFF.

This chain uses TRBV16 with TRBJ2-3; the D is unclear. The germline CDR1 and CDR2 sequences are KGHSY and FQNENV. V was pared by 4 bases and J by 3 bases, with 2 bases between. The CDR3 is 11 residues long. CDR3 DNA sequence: TGTGCCAGCAGCCGAACAGATACGCAGTATTTT. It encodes CASSRTDTQYF.

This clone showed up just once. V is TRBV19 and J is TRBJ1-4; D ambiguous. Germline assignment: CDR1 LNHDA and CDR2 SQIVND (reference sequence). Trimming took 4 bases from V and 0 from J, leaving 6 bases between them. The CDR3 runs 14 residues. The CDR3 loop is CASSRPTTNEKLFF. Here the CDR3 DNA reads TGTGCCAGTAGTAGGCCAACAACTAATGAAAAACTGTTTTTT.

CDR3 sequence: CASSTDREVGEQYF. CDR3 DNA sequence: TGTGCCAGCAGTACCGACAGGGAAGTTGGCGAGCAGTACTTC. This chain uses TRBV6-1 with TRBJ2-7; 7 bases agree with TRBD1. The length of the CDR3 is 14 residues. Germline V gives CDR1 MNHNS, CDR2 SASEGT. The V and J ends lost 5 bases and 6 bases, in that order; junction bases with no gene match: 10.

CDR3 protein: CASSATLTGYGYTF. CDR3 bases: TGTGCCAGCAGTGCAACCCTCACAGGGTACGGCTACACCTTC. The chain is built from TRBV6-4 and TRBJ1-2, with D maybe TRBD1 (6 bases). Germline CDR1 MRHNA, CDR2 SNTAGT. The V end lost 4 bases, the J end lost 8 bases, and 17 bases lay between the germline ends. CDR3 size: 14 residues.

The CDR3 DNA reads TGTGCCAGCAGTTACGACAACAGAAACTATGGCTACACCTTC. Translation: CASSYDNRNYGYTF. The rearrangement links TRBV6-5 to TRBJ1-2; D gene unclear. The CDR3 is 14 amino acids. CDR1 is MNHEY, CDR2 SVGAGI, per germline. The V end lost 2 bases, the J end lost 2 bases, and 9 bases lay between the germline ends.

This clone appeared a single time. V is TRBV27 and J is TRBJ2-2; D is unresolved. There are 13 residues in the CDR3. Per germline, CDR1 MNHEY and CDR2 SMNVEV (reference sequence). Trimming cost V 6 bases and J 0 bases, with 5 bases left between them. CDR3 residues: CASRVPNTGELFF. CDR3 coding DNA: TGTGCCAGCAGGGTCCCGAACACCGGGGAGCTGTTTTTT.

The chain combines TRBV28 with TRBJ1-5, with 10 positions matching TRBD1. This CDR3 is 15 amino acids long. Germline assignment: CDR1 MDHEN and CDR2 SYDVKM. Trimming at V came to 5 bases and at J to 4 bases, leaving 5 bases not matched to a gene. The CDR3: CASSDRTGGNQPQHF. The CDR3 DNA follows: TGTGCCAGCAGTGATCGGACAGGGGGAAATCAGCCCCAGCATTTT.

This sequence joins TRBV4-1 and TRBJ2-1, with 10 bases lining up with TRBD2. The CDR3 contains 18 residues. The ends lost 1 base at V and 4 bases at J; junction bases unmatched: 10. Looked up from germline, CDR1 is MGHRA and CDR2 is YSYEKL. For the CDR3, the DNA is TGCGCCAGCAGCCAAGTAAGAATCGGTAGCGGGAGGTACAATGAGCAGTTCTTC. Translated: CASSQVRIGSGRYNEQFF.

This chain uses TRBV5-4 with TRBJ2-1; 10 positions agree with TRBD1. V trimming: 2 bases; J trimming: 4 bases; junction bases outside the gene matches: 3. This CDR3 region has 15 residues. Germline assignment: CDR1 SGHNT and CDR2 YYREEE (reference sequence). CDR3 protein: CASSLGQGVYNEQFF. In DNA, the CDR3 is TGTGCCAGCAGCTTAGGACAGGGGGTTTACAATGAGCAGTTCTTC.

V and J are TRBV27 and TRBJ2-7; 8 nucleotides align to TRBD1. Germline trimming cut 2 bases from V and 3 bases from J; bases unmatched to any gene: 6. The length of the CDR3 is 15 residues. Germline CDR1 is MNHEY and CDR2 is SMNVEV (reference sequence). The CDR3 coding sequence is TGTGCCAGCAGTTTAAAGGGACAGGCCTACTACGAGCAGTACTTC. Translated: CASSLKGQAYYEQYF.

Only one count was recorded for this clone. The CDR3 spells CSVDQVIKAFF. The CDR3 DNA is TGCAGCGTTGACCAGGTTATTAAAGCTTTCTTT. This chain links TRBV29-1 with TRBJ1-1; the D is unclear. CDR1 and CDR2 from the germline V gene are SQVTM and ANQGSEA. V lost 3 bases and J lost 9, with 11 bases in between. The CDR3 extends over 11 amino acids.

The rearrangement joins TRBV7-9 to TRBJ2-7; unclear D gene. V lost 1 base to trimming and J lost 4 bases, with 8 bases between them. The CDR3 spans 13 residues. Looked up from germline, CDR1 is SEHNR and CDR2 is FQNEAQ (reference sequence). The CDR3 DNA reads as TGTGCCAGCAGCTTAGGGTCCGGGTACGAGCAGTACTTC. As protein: CASSLGSGYEQYF. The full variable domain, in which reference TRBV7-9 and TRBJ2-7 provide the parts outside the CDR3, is DTGVSQNPRHKITKRGQNVTFRCDPISEHNRLYWYRQTLGQGPEFLTYFQNEAQLEKSRLLSDRFSAERPKGSFSTLEIQRTEQGDSAMYLCASSLGSGYEQYFGPGTRLTVT.

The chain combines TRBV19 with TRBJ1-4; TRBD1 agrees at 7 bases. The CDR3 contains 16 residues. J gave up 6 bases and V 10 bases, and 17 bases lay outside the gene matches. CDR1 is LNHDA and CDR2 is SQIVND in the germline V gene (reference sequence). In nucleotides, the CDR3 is TGTGCCACCCAACAGGGGAGGGACCTCGGCGATGAAAAACTGTTTTTT. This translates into CATQQGRDLGDEKLFF.

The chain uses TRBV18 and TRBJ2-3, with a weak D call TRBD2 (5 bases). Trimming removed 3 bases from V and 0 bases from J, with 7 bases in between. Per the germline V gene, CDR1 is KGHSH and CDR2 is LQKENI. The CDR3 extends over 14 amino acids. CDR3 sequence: CASSPQRSTDTQYF. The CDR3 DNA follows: TGTGCCAGCTCACCCCAGCGGAGCACAGATACGCAGTATTTT. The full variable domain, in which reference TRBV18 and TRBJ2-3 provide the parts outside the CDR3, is NAGVMQNPRHLVRRRGQEARLRCSPMKGHSHVYWYRQLPEEGLKFMVYLQKENIIDESGMPKERFSAEFPKEGPSILRIQQVVRGDSAAYFCASSPQRSTDTQYFGPGTRLTVL.

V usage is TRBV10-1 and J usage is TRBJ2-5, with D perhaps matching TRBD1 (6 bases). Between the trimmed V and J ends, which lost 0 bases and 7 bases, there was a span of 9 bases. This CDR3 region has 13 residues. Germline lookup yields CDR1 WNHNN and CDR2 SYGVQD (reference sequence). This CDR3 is CASSESGGRTQYF. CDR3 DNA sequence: TGCGCCAGCAGTGAGTCAGGGGGTCGGACCCAGTACTTC.

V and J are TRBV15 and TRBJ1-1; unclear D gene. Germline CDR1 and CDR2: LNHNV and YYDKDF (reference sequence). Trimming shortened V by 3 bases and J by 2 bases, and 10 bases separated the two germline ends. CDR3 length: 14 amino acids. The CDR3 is CATSSEGANTEAFF. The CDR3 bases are TGTGCCACCAGCAGCGAGGGAGCCAACACTGAAGCTTTCTTT.

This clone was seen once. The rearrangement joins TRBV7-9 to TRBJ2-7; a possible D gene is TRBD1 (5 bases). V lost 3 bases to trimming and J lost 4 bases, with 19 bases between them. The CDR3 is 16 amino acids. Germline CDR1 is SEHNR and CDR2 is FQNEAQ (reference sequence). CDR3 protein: CASSFGSGFFSYEQYF. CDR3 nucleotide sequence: TGTGCCAGCAGCTTTGGGTCAGGGTTCTTCAGTTACGAGCAGTACTTC.

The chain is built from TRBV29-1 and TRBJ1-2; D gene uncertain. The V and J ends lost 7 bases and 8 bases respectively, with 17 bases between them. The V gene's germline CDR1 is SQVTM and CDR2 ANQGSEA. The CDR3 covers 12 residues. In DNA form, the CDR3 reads TGCAGCGGGTCAAGGGAACCGGGGGGCTACACCTTC. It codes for CSGSREPGGYTF.